Here is one T cell receptor (beta chain) with its context. The clone's antigen remains unknown. No much larger clone is present one base from it, and per-base qualities are unavailable. These data come from a study of blood T cell repertoires in COVID-19 (dated by TCRdb to 2018 to 2020). Regarding the study in general: The collaborator samples originated in the United States, Italy and Spain and spanned the acute and convalescent phases of COVID-19. The material from the prospective study consisted of cDNA or gDNA derived from T cells, B-cell-depleted T cells, or PBMCs. The dataset comprised deeply sampled blood TCRbeta repertoires from subjects exposed to, actively infected with, or recovered from COVID-19. A freely available public database, intended as a resource for researchers studying the immune response to SARS-CoV-2, is where the repertoires were released. The samples were drawn from two sources: the first 160 participants of the ongoing ImmuneRACE study, and 950 to 1,500 subjects contributed by 6 global collaborators. Nearly every sample came with metadata listing a de-identified subject ID, COVID-19 status, age in years and sex. Where available, HLA class I and class II types were obtained from metadata supplied by the sample provider rather than from assay-based typing. Study-wide conclusions, independent of this receptor: Clinical and demographic metadata were provided uncurated, with the amount varying by source and participant.

The germline V gene encodes CDR1 KGHSH and CDR2 LQKENI. Counted from cysteine to phenylalanine, this CDR3 has 12 amino acids. Only CDR3 DNA remains: 36 bases, in frame from the first base. The V end loses 2 bases and the J end loses 3 bases, and a stretch of 4 bases separates them. TCRbeta CDR3 regions were amplified from genomic DNA by means of the immunoSEQ Assay, a bias-controlled multiplex PCR. Turning to the authors' computational methods: The number of nucleated cells in each sample was estimated from the amplification of reference gene primers within the assay. Sequence reads were collapsed and filtered to measure the absolute abundance of every unique TCRbeta CDR3 rearrangement. For each sample, productive Simpson clonality was calculated by taking the square root of Simpson's diversity index across productive rearrangements. As stored in TCRdb, this immuneACCESS dataset retains in-frame rearrangements with V and J assigned. A fraction of the clones does not appear; measured against another copy, unresolved V genes explain less than half of the discrepancy, and the remainder lacks a known reason. The V and J calls and clone size were taken over from that table, and D and trimming were inferred from the DNA. Within this sample are some 100,000 clones, with 85% of them counted one time only. Jointly, the top ten make up about an eighth of the sample.

The collaborating institutions used their own protocols to collect whole blood in K2EDTA tubes. For TCRbeta analysis, collaborators shipped samples in one of three forms: frozen whole blood, isolated PBMCs, or DNA extracted from either of those sample types. This chain is built from TRBV18 and TRBJ1-1, with no D gene named confidently. The receptor was derived from a woman in her seventies with active or convalescent COVID-19. The sample taken for sequencing was peripheral blood. This receptor has the CDR3 CASSPYDTEAFF. In nucleotide form, the sequence is TGTGCCAGCTCACCATATGACACTGAAGCTTTCTTT.